Reported below is one TCR beta chain. Its antigen is undetermined. The V gene's germline CDR1 is SGHKS and CDR2 YYEKEE (reference sequence). This CDR3 contains 15 residues. Trimming took 2 bases from V and 2 from J; bases not matched to a gene: 3. Isolated RNA was reverse transcribed in full, so expressed TCRB transcripts were sequenced. Sequencing was performed with immunoSEQ multiplex PCR; in TCRdb, only in-frame clones are kept and a portion is missing. The table has 60,000 to 75,000 clones, around three fifths seen once; the top ten hold about 2.2%. These data belong to a study of beta chain features in type 1 diabetes. Whole-study results and caveats: Diminished insertions and augmented deletions at VDJ junctions characterized type 1 diabetes patients.

The origin of this receptor is a woman between 18 and 29 years old in good health. The genes are TRBV5-5 and TRBJ2-7; 11 nucleotides align to TRBD1. Material: Tregs from blood. The CDR3 reads CASSFGTGGPYEQYF. The CDR3 nucleotides read TGTGCCAGCAGCTTCGGGACAGGGGGACCCTACGAGCAGTACTTC. The variable domain in full, completed from reference TRBV5-5 and TRBJ2-7, reads DAGVTQSPTHLIKTRGQQVTLRCSPISGHKSVSWYQQVLGQGPQFIFQYYEKEERGRGNFPDRFSARQFPNYSSELNVNALLLGDSALYLCASSFGTGGPYEQYFGPGTRLTVT.